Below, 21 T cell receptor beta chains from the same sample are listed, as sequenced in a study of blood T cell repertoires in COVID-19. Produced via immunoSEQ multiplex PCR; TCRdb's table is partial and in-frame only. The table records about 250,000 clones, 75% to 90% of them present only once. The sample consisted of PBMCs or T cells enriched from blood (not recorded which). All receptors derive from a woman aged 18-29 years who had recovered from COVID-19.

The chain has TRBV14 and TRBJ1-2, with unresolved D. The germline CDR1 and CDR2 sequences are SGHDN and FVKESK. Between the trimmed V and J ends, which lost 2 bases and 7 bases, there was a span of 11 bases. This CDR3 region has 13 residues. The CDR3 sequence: CASSQTTKSGYTF. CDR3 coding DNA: TGTGCCAGCAGCCAAACTACCAAAAGTGGCTACACCTTC.

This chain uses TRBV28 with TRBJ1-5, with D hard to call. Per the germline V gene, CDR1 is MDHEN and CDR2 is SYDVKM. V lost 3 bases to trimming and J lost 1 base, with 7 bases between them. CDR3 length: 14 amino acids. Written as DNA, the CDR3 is TGTGCCAGCAGTTTGTGGGCGAGCAATCAGCCCCAGCATTTT. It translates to CASSLWASNQPQHF.

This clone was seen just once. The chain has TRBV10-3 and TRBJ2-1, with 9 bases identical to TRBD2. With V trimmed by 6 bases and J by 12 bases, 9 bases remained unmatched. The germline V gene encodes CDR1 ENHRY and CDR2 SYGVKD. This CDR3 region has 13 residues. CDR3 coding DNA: TGTGCCATCAGGGGTCCTAGCGGGGTCTGGCAGTTCTTC. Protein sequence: CAIRGPSGVWQFF.

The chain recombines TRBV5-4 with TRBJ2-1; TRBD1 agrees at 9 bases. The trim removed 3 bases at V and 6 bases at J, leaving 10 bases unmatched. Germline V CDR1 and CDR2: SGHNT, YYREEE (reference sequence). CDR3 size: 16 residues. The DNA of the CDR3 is TGTGCCAGCAGCTCACATGGACAGGGGACCTCCAATGAGCAGTTCTTC. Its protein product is CASSSHGQGTSNEQFF.

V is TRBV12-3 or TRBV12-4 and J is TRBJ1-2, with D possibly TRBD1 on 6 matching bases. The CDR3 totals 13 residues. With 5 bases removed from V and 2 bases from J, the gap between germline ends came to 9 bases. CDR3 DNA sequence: TGTGCCAGCAGTCGGACAGCAAACTATGGCTACACCTTC. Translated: CASSRTANYGYTF.

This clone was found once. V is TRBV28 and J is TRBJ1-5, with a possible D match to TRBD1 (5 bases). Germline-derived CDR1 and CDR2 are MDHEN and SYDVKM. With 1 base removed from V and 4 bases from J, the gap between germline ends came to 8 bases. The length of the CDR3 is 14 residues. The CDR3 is CASSLSGENQPQHF. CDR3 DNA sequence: TGTGCCAGCAGTTTATCGGGGGAGAATCAGCCCCAGCATTTT.

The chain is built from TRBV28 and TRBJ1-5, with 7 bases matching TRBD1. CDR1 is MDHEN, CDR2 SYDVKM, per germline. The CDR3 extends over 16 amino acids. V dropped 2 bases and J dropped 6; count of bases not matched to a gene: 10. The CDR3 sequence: CASSLAGDRWGQPQHF. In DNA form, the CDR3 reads TGTGCCAGCAGTTTAGCAGGGGACAGATGGGGTCAGCCCCAGCATTTT.

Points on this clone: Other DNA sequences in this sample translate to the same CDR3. The CDR3 loop is CASSVAGNTEAFF. DNA for the CDR3: TGTGCCAGCAGCGTAGCGGGAAACACTGAAGCTTTCTTT. The V call is TRBV9, the J call TRBJ1-1; D remains ambiguous. Trimming removed 0 bases from V and 2 bases from J, with 5 bases in between. The CDR3 is made up of 13 amino acids. Germline CDR1 is SGDLS and CDR2 is YYNGEE. Full variable domain (missing parts from reference TRBV9 and TRBJ1-1): DSGVTQTPKHLITATGQRVTLRCSPRSGDLSVYWYQQSLDQGLQFLIQYYNGEERAKGNILERFSAQQFPDLHSELNLSSLELGDSALYFCASSVAGNTEAFFGQGTRLTVV.

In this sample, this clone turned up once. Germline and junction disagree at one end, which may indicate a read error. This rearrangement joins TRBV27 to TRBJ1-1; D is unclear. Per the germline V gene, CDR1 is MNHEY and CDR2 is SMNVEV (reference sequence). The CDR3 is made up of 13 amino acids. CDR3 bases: TGTGCCAGCTGTTTATCCAAGAACACTGAAGCTTTCTTT. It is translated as CASCLSKNTEAFF.

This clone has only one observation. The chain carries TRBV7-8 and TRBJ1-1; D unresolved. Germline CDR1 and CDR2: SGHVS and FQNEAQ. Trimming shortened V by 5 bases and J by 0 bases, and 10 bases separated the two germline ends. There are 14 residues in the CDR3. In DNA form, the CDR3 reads TGTGCCAGCAGCGAGGGAATCCTGAACACTGAAGCTTTCTTT. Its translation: CASSEGILNTEAFF.

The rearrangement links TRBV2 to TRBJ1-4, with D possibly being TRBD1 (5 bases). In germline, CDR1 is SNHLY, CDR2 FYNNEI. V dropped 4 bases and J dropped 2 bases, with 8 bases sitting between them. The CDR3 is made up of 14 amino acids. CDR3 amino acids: CASSVQGTNEKLFF. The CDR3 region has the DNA TGTGCCAGCAGTGTGCAGGGCACTAATGAAAAACTGTTTTTT.

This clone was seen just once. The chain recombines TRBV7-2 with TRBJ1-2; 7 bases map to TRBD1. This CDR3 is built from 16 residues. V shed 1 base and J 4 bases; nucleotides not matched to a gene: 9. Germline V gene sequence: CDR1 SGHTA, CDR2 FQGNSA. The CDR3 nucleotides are TGTGCCAGCAGCTTAGTTGAAGGGTACAGGGGCTATGGCTACACCTTC. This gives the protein CASSLVEGYRGYGYTF.

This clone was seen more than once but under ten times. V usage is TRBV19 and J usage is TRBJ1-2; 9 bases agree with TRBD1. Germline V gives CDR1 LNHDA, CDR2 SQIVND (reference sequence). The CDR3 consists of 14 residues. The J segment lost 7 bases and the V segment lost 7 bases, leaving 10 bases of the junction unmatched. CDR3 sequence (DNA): TGTGCCAGTATCGAACACAGGGGGCGAGTTGGCTACACCTTC. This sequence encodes CASIEHRGRVGYTF.

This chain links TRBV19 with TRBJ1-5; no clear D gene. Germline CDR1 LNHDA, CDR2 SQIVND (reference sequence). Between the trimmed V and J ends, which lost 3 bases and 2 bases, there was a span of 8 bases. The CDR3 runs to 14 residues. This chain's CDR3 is CASSIRVGNQPQHF. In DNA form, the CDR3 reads TGTGCCAGTAGTATTCGGGTCGGCAATCAGCCCCAGCATTTT.

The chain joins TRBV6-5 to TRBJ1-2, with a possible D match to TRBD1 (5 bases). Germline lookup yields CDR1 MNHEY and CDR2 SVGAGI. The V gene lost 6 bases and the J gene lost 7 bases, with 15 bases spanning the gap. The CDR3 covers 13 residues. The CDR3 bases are TGTGCCAGCAGCCGTGGCAGGGTTGCTGGCTACACCTTC. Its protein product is CASSRGRVAGYTF.

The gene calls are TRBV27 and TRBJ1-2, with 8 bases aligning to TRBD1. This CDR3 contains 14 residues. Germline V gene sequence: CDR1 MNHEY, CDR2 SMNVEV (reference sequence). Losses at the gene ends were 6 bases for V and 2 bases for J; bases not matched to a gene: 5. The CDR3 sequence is CASRKQGGNYGYTF. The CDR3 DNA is TGTGCCAGCAGGAAACAGGGGGGCAACTATGGCTACACCTTC.

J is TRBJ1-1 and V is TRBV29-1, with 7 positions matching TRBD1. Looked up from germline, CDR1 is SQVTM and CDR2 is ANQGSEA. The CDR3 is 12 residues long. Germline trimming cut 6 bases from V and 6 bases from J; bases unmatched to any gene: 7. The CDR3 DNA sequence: TGCAGCGTGGCACAGGGGCCCCCTGAAGCTTTCTTT. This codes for CSVAQGPPEAFF.

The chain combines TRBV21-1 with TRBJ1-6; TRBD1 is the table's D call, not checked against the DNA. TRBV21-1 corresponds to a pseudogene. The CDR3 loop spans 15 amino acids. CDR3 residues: CASSTPGWGYSPLHF. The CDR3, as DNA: TGTGCCAGCAGCACTCCCGGATGGGGCTATTCACCCCTCCACTTT.

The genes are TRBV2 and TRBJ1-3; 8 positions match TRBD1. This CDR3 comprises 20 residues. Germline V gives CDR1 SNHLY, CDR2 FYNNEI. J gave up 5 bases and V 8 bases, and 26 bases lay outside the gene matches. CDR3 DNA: TGTGCCAGCCTAGCGCCTCGGGGTGGCGGCAGGGGGCAAATCAGAAACACCATATATTTT. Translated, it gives CASLAPRGGGRGQIRNTIYF. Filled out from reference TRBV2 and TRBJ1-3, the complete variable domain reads EPEVTQTPSHQVTQMGQEVILRCVPISNHLYFYWYRQILGQKVEFLVSFYNNEISEKSEIFDDQFSVERPDGSNFTLKIRSTKLEDSAMYFCASLAPRGGGRGQIRNTIYFGEGSWLTVV.

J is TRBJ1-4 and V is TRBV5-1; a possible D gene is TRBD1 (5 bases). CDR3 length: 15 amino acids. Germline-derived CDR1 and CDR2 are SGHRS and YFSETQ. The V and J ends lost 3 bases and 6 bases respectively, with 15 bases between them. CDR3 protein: CASSSRGQSYEKLFF. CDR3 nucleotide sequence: TGCGCCAGCAGCTCCCGAGGACAAAGTTATGAAAAACTGTTTTTT.

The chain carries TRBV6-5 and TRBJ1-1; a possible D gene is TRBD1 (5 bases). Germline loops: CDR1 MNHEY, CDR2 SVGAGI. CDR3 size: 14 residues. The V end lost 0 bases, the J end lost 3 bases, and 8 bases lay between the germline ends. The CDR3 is CASSYSPGHTEAFF. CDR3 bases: TGTGCCAGCAGTTACTCCCCAGGGCACACTGAAGCTTTCTTT.